The next 8 T cell receptor beta chains were all read from a single sample in a study of naive and memory T cell subsets. Both TRBC1 and TRBC2 were covered by a beta constant-region primer of two equimolar oligonucleotides. The ligated cDNA underwent four PCR rounds using SP2 and nested alpha and beta constant-region primers. TCRdb recomputed calls from the UMI-ligation and nested PCR reads with MiXCR, one row per CDR3 protein. The table lists 15,000 or so distinct CDR3 sequences, around 8.2% of them singletons. Source material: central memory CD8+ T cells from blood. The receptors derive from a human donor in good health.

This clonotype has only one observation. A read error may be the cause here, since a much bigger clone is one base away. In nucleotides, the CDR3 is TGTGCCAGCAGTTTGGTCGGGACGGAGGAGTGGACTGAAGCTTTCTTT. This translates into CASSLVGTEEWTEAFF. The chain joins TRBV12-3 or TRBV12-4 to TRBJ1-1, with a weak D call TRBD1 (5 bases). Trimming stripped 3 bases from V and 5 bases from J, with 19 bases between. This CDR3 spans 16 amino acids.

This clonotype occurred a few times. This rearrangement joins TRBV6-2 or TRBV6-3 to TRBJ2-5; no clear D gene. This CDR3 region has 14 residues. Germline CDR1 and CDR2: MNHEY and SVGEGT. V shed 6 bases and J shed 0 bases, with 11 bases lying between them. This CDR3 is CASRPDENQETQYF. In DNA, the CDR3 is TGTGCCAGCAGACCCGACGAAAACCAAGAGACCCAGTACTTC.

In this sample, this clonotype turned up many times. The chain employs TRBV6-2 or TRBV6-3 and TRBJ2-1, with 7 bases lining up with TRBD2. Germline V gene sequence: CDR1 MNHEY, CDR2 SVGEGT. The V segment lost 6 bases and the J segment 5 bases; nucleotides outside the gene matches: 10. This CDR3 spans 15 amino acids. The CDR3 DNA is TGTGCCAGCAGCCCGACTGGGACTAACCACAATGAGCAGTTCTTC. This encodes CASSPTGTNHNEQFF.

This clonotype was recorded at least ten times. This chain uses TRBV6-6 with TRBJ2-3; D could derive from TRBD1 or TRBD2 (5 bases each). In germline, CDR1 is MNHNY, CDR2 SVGAGI (reference sequence). The CDR3 spans 16 residues. V lost 9 bases to trimming and J lost 0 bases, with 19 bases between them. The CDR3, as DNA: TGTGCCAGTTCCGCCGGGGCTGCGGCTAGCACAGATACGCAGTATTTT. Translated, it gives CASSAGAAASTDTQYF.

This clonotype has a handful of counts. The chain combines TRBV12-3 or TRBV12-4 with TRBJ1-5, with D possibly TRBD1 on 5 matching bases. With 6 bases removed from V and 3 bases from J, the gap between germline ends came to 12 bases. This CDR3 is 14 amino acids long. The CDR3: CASSSGTANQPQHF. The CDR3 nucleotides read TGTGCCAGCAGCAGCGGGACGGCCAATCAGCCCCAGCATTTT.

This clonotype was recorded many times. V gene TRBV20-1 combines with J gene TRBJ1-2; D is perhaps TRBD1 (5 bases). The germline CDR1 and CDR2 sequences are DFQATT and SNEGSKA (reference sequence). The CDR3 is 15 residues long. The V end was cut by 0 bases, the J end by 7 bases, with 18 bases between. CDR3 in amino acids: CSARDGGISGVGYTF. The DNA of the CDR3 is TGCAGTGCTAGAGATGGGGGGATTTCGGGGGTTGGCTACACCTTC.

This clonotype was picked up a small number of times. The chain is built from TRBV7-9 and TRBJ2-3; 11 nucleotides match TRBD2. Looked up from germline, CDR1 is SEHNR and CDR2 is FQNEAQ (reference sequence). The J segment lost 2 bases and the V segment lost 4 bases, leaving 8 bases of the junction unmatched. CDR3 size: 17 residues. The CDR3: CASSSGLAVLYTDTQYF. For the CDR3, the DNA is TGTGCCAGCAGCTCGGGACTAGCGGTGCTCTACACAGATACGCAGTATTTT. Full variable domain (outside the CDR3, taken from reference TRBV7-9 and TRBJ2-3): DTGVSQNPRHKITKRGQNVTFRCDPISEHNRLYWYRQTLGQGPEFLTYFQNEAQLEKSRLLSDRFSAERPKGSFSTLEIQRTEQGDSAMYLCASSSGLAVLYTDTQYFGPGTRLTVL.

The chain's CDR3 is CASSPHPRTGKGAEAFF. The DNA of the CDR3 is TGTGCCAGCAGTCCGCATCCCCGGACAGGAAAAGGCGCTGAAGCTTTCTTT. The chain is built from TRBV27 and TRBJ1-1; 7 bases line up with TRBD1. The germline CDR1 and CDR2 sequences are MNHEY and SMNVEV (reference sequence). This CDR3 is 17 amino acids long. V shed 5 bases and J 6 bases; nucleotides not matched to a gene: 18.